Sequencing of this T cell receptor beta chain was carried out in a study of blood T cells in healthy people across ages. Study findings and constraints: More naive CD4+ cells and higher diversity were found in long-lived than in aged donors.

Note on this clonotype: No antigen is known for it. This sequence may be a read error, since a much larger clone differs from it by one base.

Then a second PCR, running about 6 to 12 cycles, was carried out with a sample-barcoded 5' primer and a J-beta primer mix. Each CDR3 protein is one row after TCRdb ran MiXCR on the 5' RACE reads. The sample carries hundreds of thousands of distinct CDR3 sequences, roughly 30% recorded once. The CDR3 contains 15 residues. CDR1 and CDR2 (germline): KGHSH, LQKENI. The sample taken for sequencing was blood. The chain has TRBV18 and TRBJ2-5; TRBD2 might be the D (6 bases). TRBJ2-7 matches the DNA end more closely, so the J call is doubtful. The source of this sequence is a woman aged 80 or older in good health. CDR3 sequence: CVSSPGTQSAYEQYF. In DNA form, the CDR3 reads TGTGTCAGCTCGCCCGGGACTCAAAGCGCCTACGAGCAGTACTTC.